These 20 T cell receptor beta chains originate from one sample sequenced in a study of CD4 and CD8 cells across lung adenocarcinoma regions. TCRdb recomputed calls from the PCR reads with MiXCR, one row per CDR3 protein. Among about 7,700 distinct CDR3 sequences listed, approximately 45% were seen once. The sample consisted of CD4+ T cells from the margin of a lung tumor. These receptors all stem from a male donor with lung adenocarcinoma. The CD4 and CD8 labels of this study may be unreliable.

The chain joins TRBV27 to TRBJ2-4; 9 bases match TRBD2. The J call may be wrong; the DNA end is better matched by TRBJ2-3. Germline CDR1 MNHEY, CDR2 SMNVEV (reference sequence). This CDR3 region has 19 residues. The DNA of the CDR3 is TGTGCCAGCAGAGCCACGGGGCTAGCGGGACAGTCTGCCAAAGACATTCAGTATTTT. The encoded protein is CASRATGLAGQSAKDIQYF.

V is TRBV12-3 or TRBV12-4 and J is TRBJ1-5, with a possible D match to TRBD1 (6 bases). Trimming cost V 0 bases and J 7 bases, with 7 bases left between them. This CDR3 is built from 13 residues. This CDR3 is CASSLAGGQPQHF. The CDR3 DNA reads as TGTGCCAGCAGTTTAGCAGGGGGGCAGCCCCAGCATTTT.

This clonotype was seen a few times. The CDR3 region is CASRREGEAFF. The CDR3 DNA sequence: TGTGCCAGCAGGCGTGAGGGCGAAGCTTTCTTT. The chain joins TRBV12-3 or TRBV12-4 to TRBJ1-1; D not certain. The CDR3 spans 11 residues. The V gene lost 6 bases and the J gene lost 8 bases, with 10 bases spanning the gap.

V and J are TRBV6-1 and TRBJ2-3; D is possibly TRBD1 or TRBD2 (5 bases each). Trimming shortened V by 4 bases and J by 12 bases, and 20 bases separated the two germline ends. The germline gives CDR1 MNHNS, CDR2 SASEGT. CDR3 length: 14 residues. CDR3 sequence: CASSARDPTETQYF. The CDR3 region has the DNA TGTGCCAGCAGTGCTCGGGACCCCACAGAGACCCAGTATTTT.

This clonotype was seen only a few times. The chain carries TRBV27 and TRBJ2-5, with 9 nucleotides matching TRBD2. The CDR3 is 16 amino acids. CDR1 and CDR2 (germline): MNHEY, SMNVEV (reference sequence). Germline trimming cut 5 bases from V and 4 bases from J; bases unmatched to any gene: 11. For the CDR3, the DNA is TGTGCCAGCAGTCCCCAGCCTCTAGCGGGAAGAGAGACCCAGTACTTC. Its protein product is CASSPQPLAGRETQYF.

As concerns this clonotype: Relative to the germline gene, one junction end is altered; a read error may explain this. The chain couples TRBV27 to TRBJ2-3; possibly TRBD2 for D (7 bases). This CDR3 has 15 amino acids. CDR1 is MNHEY and CDR2 is SMNVEV in the germline V gene (reference sequence). CDR3 sequence reads: CASSLSRGAVDAQYF. Written as DNA, the CDR3 is TGTGCCAGCAGTTTATCTCGGGGGGCGGTGGATGCGCAGTATTTC.

This clonotype was recorded at least ten times. The chain recombines TRBV7-9 with TRBJ2-3; 12 nucleotides align to TRBD2. This CDR3 spans 16 amino acids. Trimming took 3 bases from V and 6 from J; bases not matched to a gene: 7. CDR1 is SEHNR, CDR2 FQNEAQ, per germline (reference sequence). Written as DNA, the CDR3 is TGTGCCAGCAGCTTCGCGAGACTAGCGGGAGATGATACGCAGTATTTT. This sequence encodes CASSFARLAGDDTQYF.

This clonotype was observed a few times. V and J are TRBV4-2 and TRBJ2-5; D may match TRBD1 or TRBD2 (5 bases each). The CDR3 totals 15 residues. Looked up from germline, CDR1 is LGHNA and CDR2 is YNFKEQ. V was clipped by 0 bases and J by 5 bases, with 13 bases between them. The CDR3 is CASSQEAGRAETQYF. The CDR3 DNA follows: TGTGCCAGCAGCCAAGAGGCAGGGAGAGCGGAGACCCAGTACTTC.

This clonotype was picked up a small number of times. The rearrangement joins TRBV6-1 to TRBJ2-5; the D gene is possibly TRBD2 (5 bases). Per germline, CDR1 MNHNS and CDR2 SASEGT. CDR3 length: 14 residues. Deletions cut 6 bases from V and 4 bases from J, with 15 bases between. DNA for the CDR3: TGTGCCAGCAGACGGACTGGACGAGTAGAGACCCAGTACTTC. It yields the protein CASRRTGRVETQYF.

Only one count was recorded for this clonotype. The chain carries TRBV4-1 and TRBJ1-3; 8 bases agree with TRBD1. With 3 bases clipped from V and 6 bases from J, the junction kept 10 bases outside the gene matches. The CDR3 consists of 16 residues. The germline CDR1 and CDR2 sequences are MGHRA and YSYEKL. The CDR3 bases are TGCGCCAGCAGCCACCCCTCCAGGGGGCAGGAAAACACCATATATTTT. The encoded protein is CASSHPSRGQENTIYF.

This clonotype counts as medium-sized. The genes are TRBV6-1 and TRBJ2-5, with 12 bases identical to TRBD2. This CDR3 has 16 residues. Per germline, CDR1 MNHNS and CDR2 SASEGT. V lost 1 base and J lost 4; bases outside the gene matches: 4. The CDR3 protein is CASSEVLAGGLETQYF. CDR3 DNA: TGTGCCAGCAGTGAAGTTCTAGCGGGGGGGCTAGAGACCCAGTACTTC.

The rearrangement links TRBV27 to TRBJ2-3; 10 bases line up with TRBD2. V shed 7 bases, J shed 3 bases, and the junction held 4 bases outside the gene matches. The CDR3 is 14 residues long. Germline V gene sequence: CDR1 MNHEY, CDR2 SMNVEV (reference sequence). Here the CDR3 reads CASKIAGGTDTQYF. The CDR3 nucleotides read TGTGCCAGCAAAATAGCGGGAGGAACAGATACGCAGTATTTT.

By sample fraction, this clonotype is large. The chain joins TRBV6-5 to TRBJ2-3; D remains unclear. CDR1 is MNHEY, CDR2 SVGAGI, per germline. CDR3 length equals 15 residues. Deletions cut 4 bases from V and 2 bases from J, with 13 bases between. The CDR3 nucleotides are TGTGCCAGCAGTTTAAGGAACAGAGCCACAGATACGCAGTATTTT. Protein: CASSLRNRATDTQYF.

Comment on this clonotype: Given a much more abundant clone one base away, this may be a read error. V gene TRBV6-5 combines with J gene TRBJ2-2; D gene uncertain. The CDR3 extends over 16 amino acids. Germline V CDR1 and CDR2: MNHEY, SVGAGI. The V gene lost 1 base and the J gene lost 0 bases, with 9 bases spanning the gap. The CDR3 DNA reads TGTGCCAGCAGTTACTTCTGGACCACGAACACCGGGGAGCTGTTTTTT. This translates into CASSYFWTTNTGELFF.

This clonotype was detected only a few times. The gene calls are TRBV6-1 and TRBJ2-4, with 10 bases identical to TRBD2. Germline CDR1 reads MNHNS; CDR2 reads SASEGT. The length of the CDR3 is 13 residues. The J segment lost 14 bases and the V segment lost 2 bases, leaving 6 bases of the junction unmatched. In DNA form, the CDR3 reads TGTGCCAGCAGTGAAAATCTAGCGGGAGCCAAGTACTTC. Its translation is CASSENLAGAKYF.

The table lists this clonotype with many counts. V and J are TRBV10-2 and TRBJ2-2; D is perhaps TRBD2 (6 bases). The germline V gene encodes CDR1 WSHSY and CDR2 SAAADI. V was cut by 3 bases and J by 4 bases, with 15 bases left in between. CDR3 size: 16 residues. CDR3 region: CASSDGWGGSTGELFF. The CDR3 region has the DNA TGCGCCAGCAGTGACGGTTGGGGAGGTAGCACCGGGGAGCTGTTTTTT.

V gene TRBV12-3 or TRBV12-4 combines with J gene TRBJ2-6; TRBD2 might be the D (6 bases). The CDR3 sequence is 15 residues long. The V and J ends lost 9 bases and 0 bases respectively, with 12 bases between them. The CDR3 region is CASRGSSSGANVLTF. In DNA form, the CDR3 reads TGTGCCAGTCGGGGGTCGAGCTCTGGGGCCAACGTCCTGACTTTC.

The chain carries TRBV10-1 and TRBJ2-4, with D tentatively TRBD2 (6 bases). The germline CDR1 and CDR2 sequences are WNHNN and SYGVQD (reference sequence). V dropped 2 bases and J dropped 11 bases, with 16 bases sitting between them. The CDR3 runs 14 residues. The CDR3 protein is CASSEMRSGGFQYF. In nucleotides, the CDR3 is TGCGCCAGCAGTGAGATGCGGAGCGGAGGGTTTCAGTACTTC.

This clonotype was detected only a few times. Here the CDR3 DNA reads TGCGCCAGCAGCCCCGGACGTAGTGGTGTCCATGAGCAGTTCTTC. It codes for CASSPGRSGVHEQFF. The rearrangement joins TRBV5-1 to TRBJ2-1, with unresolved D. The CDR3 runs 15 residues. Germline lookup yields CDR1 SGHRS and CDR2 YFSETQ. V was pared by 4 bases and J by 8 bases, with 19 bases between.

This clonotype has just a few counts. The rearrangement uses TRBV6-4 and TRBJ2-7; possibly TRBD1 for D (5 bases). CDR3 length: 17 residues. Trimming removed 2 bases at V and 7 bases at J, with 24 bases between. Looked up from germline, CDR1 is MRHNA and CDR2 is SNTAGT. The CDR3 here is CASSDGQGMGRSGEQYF. CDR3 bases: TGTGCCAGCAGTGACGGGCAGGGTATGGGCCGTTCCGGGGAGCAGTACTTC.